Sequencing of this T cell receptor beta chain was carried out in a study of cytomegalovirus exposure and HLA in healthy donors. Details on this clone: Its antigen is currently unknown.

Trimming shortened V by 4 bases and J by 1 base, and 13 bases separated the two germline ends. The CDR3 totals 16 residues. Germline-derived CDR1 and CDR2 are MGHRA and YSYEKL. Use of 60 Vbeta and 13 Jbeta primers characterized the PCR. Sequencing was performed with immunoSEQ multiplex PCR; in TCRdb, only in-frame clones are kept and a portion is missing. Its table lists fewer than 60,000 clones. Study-wide points: Researchers catalogued some 160 TCR beta chains as cytomegalovirus-associated. Sequence variants that were highly shared formed a cluster that was likely a sequencing artifact. In an earlier analysis, about 87% or about 30%: the productive usage of most TCR beta V segments.

The sequence was obtained from a woman aged 40 to 55 in good health and CMV-seronegative. What was sequenced was PBMCs. V is TRBV4-1 and J is TRBJ2-2; D uncertain. CDR3 coding DNA: TGCGCCAGCAGCCCGGTAGAAACGGGGAACACCGGGGAGCTGTTTTTT. Its translation: CASSPVETGNTGELFF.